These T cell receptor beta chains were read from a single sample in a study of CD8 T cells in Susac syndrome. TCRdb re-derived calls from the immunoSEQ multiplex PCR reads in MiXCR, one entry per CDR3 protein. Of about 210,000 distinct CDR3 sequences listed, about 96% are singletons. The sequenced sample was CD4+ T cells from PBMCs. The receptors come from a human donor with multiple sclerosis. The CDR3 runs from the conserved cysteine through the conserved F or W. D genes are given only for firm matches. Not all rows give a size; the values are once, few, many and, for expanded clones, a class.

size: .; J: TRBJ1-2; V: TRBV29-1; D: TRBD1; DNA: TGCAGCGTAGGACAGGCTTCCTATGGCTACACCTTC; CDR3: CSVGQASYGYTF
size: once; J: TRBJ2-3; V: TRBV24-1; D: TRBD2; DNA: TGTGCCACCAGTGATTTTTCGGGCGGGAGCGGTGATACGCAGTATTTT; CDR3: CATSDFSGGSGDTQYF
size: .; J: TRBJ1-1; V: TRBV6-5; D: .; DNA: TGTGCCAGCAGTTACACATACAGAGGTGGGATGAGGGGGGCTGAAGCTTTCTTT; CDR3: CASSYTYRGGMRGAEAFF
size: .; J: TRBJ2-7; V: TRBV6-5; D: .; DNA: TGTGCCAGCAGGGGAGACCTTACCTCCTACGAGCAGTACTTC; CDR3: CASRGDLTSYEQYF
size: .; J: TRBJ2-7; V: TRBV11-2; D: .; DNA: TGTGCCAGCAGCTCTCCCCGCCGGGCATACGAGCAGTACTTC; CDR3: CASSSPRRAYEQYF
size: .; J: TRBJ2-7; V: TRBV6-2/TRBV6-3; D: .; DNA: TGTGCCAGCAGCGACAGATCCTACGAGCAGTACTTC; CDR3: CASSDRSYEQYF
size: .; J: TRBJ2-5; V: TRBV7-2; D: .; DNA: TGTGCCAGCAGCTTACCCCCAGAGACCCAGTACTTC; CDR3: CASSLPPETQYF
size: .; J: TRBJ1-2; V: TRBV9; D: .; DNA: TGTGCCAGCAGCGTAGACGTCGAATTCTATGGCTACACCTTC; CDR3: CASSVDVEFYGYTF
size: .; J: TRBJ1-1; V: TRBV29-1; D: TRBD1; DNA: TGCAGCGTTGCGGACAGGGCGAACACTGAAGCTTTCTTT; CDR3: CSVADRANTEAFF
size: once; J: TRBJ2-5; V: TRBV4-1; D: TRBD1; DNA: TGCGCCAGCAGCCCCTCGACAGGGAACCAAGAGACCCAGTACTTC; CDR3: CASSPSTGNQETQYF
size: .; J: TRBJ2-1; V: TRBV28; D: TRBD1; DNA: TGTGCCAGCAGTGAATCCGGGACAGGGGTCGACGATGAGCAGTTCTTC; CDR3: CASSESGTGVDDEQFF
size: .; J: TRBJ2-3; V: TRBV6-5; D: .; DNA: TGTGCCAGCAGAGACTCGCATAGCACAGATACGCAGTATTTT; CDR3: CASRDSHSTDTQYF
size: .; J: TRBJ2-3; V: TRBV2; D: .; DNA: TGTGCCAGCAGTGAAGCCCTCCCAGGGGATACGCAGTATTTT; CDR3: CASSEALPGDTQYF
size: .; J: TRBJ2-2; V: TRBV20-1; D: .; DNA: TGCAGTGCTAGTGGAGGGGCGCATAGCGGGGAGCTGTTTTTT; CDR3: CSASGGAHSGELFF
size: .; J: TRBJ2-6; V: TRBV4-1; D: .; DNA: TGCGCCAGCAGCCAAGATATGAACTCTGGGGCCAACGTCCTGACTTTC; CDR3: CASSQDMNSGANVLTF
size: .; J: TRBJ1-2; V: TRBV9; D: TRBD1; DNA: TGTGCCAGCAGCCATACCGGGACAGGGAATGGCTACACCTTC; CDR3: CASSHTGTGNGYTF
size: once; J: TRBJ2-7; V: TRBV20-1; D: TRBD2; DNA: TGCAGTGCTAAAACTAGCGGGGGATTTTACGAGCAGTACTTC; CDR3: CSAKTSGGFYEQYF
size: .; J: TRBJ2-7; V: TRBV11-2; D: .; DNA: TGTGCCAGCAGCCTGTACGAGGGGTCCTCCTACGAGCAGTACTTC; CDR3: CASSLYEGSSYEQYF
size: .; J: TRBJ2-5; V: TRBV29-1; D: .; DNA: TGCAGCGTTGTCGTAGGGGGGAGGGGTGAGACCCAGTACTTC; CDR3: CSVVVGGRGETQYF
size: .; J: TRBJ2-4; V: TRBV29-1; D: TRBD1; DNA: TGCAGCGTTACAGGGGTGGGGGAAAACATTCAGTACTTC; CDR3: CSVTGVGENIQYF
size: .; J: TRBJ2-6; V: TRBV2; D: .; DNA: TGTGCCAGCACGAGTACCTCTGGGGCCAACGTCCTGACTTTC; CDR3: CASTSTSGANVLTF
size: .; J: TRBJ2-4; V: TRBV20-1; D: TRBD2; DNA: TGCAGTGCTAGGGGGACTAGCAGACTTAACCCCCAAAAAAACATTCAGTACTTC; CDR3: CSARGTSRLNPQKNIQYF
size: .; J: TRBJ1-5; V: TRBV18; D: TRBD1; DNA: TGTGCCAGCTCACCACAGGGGGCTGAGGCCCAGCATTTT; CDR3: CASSPQGAEAQHF
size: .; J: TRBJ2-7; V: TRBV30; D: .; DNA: TGTGCCTGGAGTGTAAACGGCGGGCGCGAGCAGTACTTC; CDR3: CAWSVNGGREQYF
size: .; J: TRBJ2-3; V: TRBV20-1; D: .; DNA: TGCAGTGCTAGCGAGTCTGGCACAGATACGCAGTATTTT; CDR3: CSASESGTDTQYF
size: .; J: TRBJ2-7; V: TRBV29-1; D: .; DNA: TGCAGCGTTCTCCCTGGGGGCTCCTACGAGCAGTACTTC; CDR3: CSVLPGGSYEQYF
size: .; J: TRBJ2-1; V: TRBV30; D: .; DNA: TGTGCCTGTCTGGCGGAAAACTTTAATGAGCAGTTCTTC; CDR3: CACLAENFNEQFF
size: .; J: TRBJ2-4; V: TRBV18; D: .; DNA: TGTGCCAGCTCACCAATTCAGGTTCTAGCCAAAAACATTCAGTACTTC; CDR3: CASSPIQVLAKNIQYF
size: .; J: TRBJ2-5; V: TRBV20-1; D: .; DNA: TGCAGTGCTGGGGGAGAAGAGACCCAGTACTTC; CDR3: CSAGGEETQYF
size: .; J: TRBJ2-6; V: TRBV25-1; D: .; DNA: TGTGCCAGCAGCAGCGTGCGGGGGGCCAACGTCCTGACTTTC; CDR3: CASSSVRGANVLTF
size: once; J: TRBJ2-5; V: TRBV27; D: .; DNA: TGTGCCAGCGGGCCTTTTTTTGGATACCAAGAGACCCAGTACTTC; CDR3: CASGPFFGYQETQYF
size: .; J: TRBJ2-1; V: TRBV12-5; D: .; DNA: TGTGCTAGTGGTTTGTTAGTGAACCCGTACAATGAGCAGTTCTTC; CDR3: CASGLLVNPYNEQFF
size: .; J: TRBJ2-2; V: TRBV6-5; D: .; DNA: TGTGCCAGCAGTTACGAGGGCGGGGAGCTGTTTTTT; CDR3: CASSYEGGELFF
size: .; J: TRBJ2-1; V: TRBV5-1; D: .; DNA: TGCGCCAGCAGCCTAAACACCTACAATGAGCAGTTCTTC; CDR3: CASSLNTYNEQFF
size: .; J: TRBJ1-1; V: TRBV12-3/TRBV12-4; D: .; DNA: TGTGCCAGCCGTGGGTCAGGAGGGACTGAAGCTTTCTTT; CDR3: CASRGSGGTEAFF
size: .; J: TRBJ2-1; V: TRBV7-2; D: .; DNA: TGTGCCAGCAGCTTGCATCGGGGAAATGAGCAGTTCTTC; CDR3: CASSLHRGNEQFF
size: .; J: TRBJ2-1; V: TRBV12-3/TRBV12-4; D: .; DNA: TGTGCCAGCAGTTTGGCGGGGGCGATCTACAATGAGCAGTTCTTC; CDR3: CASSLAGAIYNEQFF
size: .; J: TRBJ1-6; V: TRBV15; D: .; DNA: TGTGCCACCAGGGGCTCCTATAATTCACCCCTCCACTTT; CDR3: CATRGSYNSPLHF
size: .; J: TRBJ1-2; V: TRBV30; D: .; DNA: TGTGCCTGGGGGTCCCATGGCTACACCTTC; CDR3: CAWGSHGYTF
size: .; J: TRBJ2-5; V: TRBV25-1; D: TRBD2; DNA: TGTGCCAGCAGTAGGCTAGCGGGGGGGCTTGGAGAGACCCAGTACTTC; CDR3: CASSRLAGGLGETQYF
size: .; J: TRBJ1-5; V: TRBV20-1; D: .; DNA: TGCAGTGCTAGCTCCGGGATCAATCAGCCCCAGCATTTT; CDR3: CSASSGINQPQHF
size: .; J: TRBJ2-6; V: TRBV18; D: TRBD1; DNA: TGTGCCAGCTCACCATACAGACCGGGACAGGGGGTAACTGGGGCCAACGTCCTGACTTTC; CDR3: CASSPYRPGQGVTGANVLTF
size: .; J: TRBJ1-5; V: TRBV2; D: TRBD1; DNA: TGTGCCAGCAGTGAGAGACAGGGGGGGTCCATTCAACAGCCCCAGCATTTT; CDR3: CASSERQGGSIQQPQHF
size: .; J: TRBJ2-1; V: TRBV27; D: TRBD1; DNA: TGTGCCAGCAGCCGACAGGGTTTGGATGAGCAGTTCTTC; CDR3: CASSRQGLDEQFF
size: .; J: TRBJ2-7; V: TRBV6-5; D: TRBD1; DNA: TGTGCCAGCAGTTACTCCCCCCGGGACAGGGACTCCTACGAGCAGTACTTC; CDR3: CASSYSPRDRDSYEQYF
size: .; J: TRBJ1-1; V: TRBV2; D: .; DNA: TGTGCCAGCAGTGCGGCAAGGATGGGCACTGAAGCTTTCTTT; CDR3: CASSAARMGTEAFF
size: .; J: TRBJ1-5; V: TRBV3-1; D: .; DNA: TGTGCCAGCAGCCAAGATCAGCCCGGGTACAATCAGCCCCAGCATTTT; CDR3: CASSQDQPGYNQPQHF
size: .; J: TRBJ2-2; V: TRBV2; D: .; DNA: TGTGCCAGCAGGTTGCAGGGCGGGACCGGGGAGCTGTTTTTT; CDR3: CASRLQGGTGELFF
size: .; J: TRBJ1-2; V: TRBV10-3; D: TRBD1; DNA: TGTGCCATCAGTGAGAGGGGGCTTGGCTACACCTTC; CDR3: CAISERGLGYTF
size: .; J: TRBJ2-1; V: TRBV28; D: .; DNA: TGTGCCAGCAGTTTGACAGTGAGCTCCTACAATGAGCAGTTCTTC; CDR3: CASSLTVSSYNEQFF
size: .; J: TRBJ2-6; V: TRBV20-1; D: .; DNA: TGCAGTGCTAGAGAACCCCCTAGCGCGAACTCTGGGGCCAACGTCCTGACTTTC; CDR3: CSAREPPSANSGANVLTF
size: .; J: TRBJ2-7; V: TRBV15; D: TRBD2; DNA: TGTGCCACCAGCGATGGGAGCGGGGGGGCGATCTCCTACGAGCAGTACTTC; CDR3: CATSDGSGGAISYEQYF
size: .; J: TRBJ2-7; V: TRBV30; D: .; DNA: TGTGCCTGGAGTGGGGACGGCGGCTACGAGCAGTACTTC; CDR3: CAWSGDGGYEQYF
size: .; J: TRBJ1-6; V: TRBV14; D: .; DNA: TGTGCCAGCAGCCAACTGAGGGTTACTAATTCACCCCTCCACTTT; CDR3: CASSQLRVTNSPLHF
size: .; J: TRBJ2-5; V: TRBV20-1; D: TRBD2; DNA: TGCAGTGCGTGCCCACTAGCGGGAAAGGCAGAGACCCAGTACTTC; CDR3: CSACPLAGKAETQYF
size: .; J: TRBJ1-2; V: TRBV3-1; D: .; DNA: TGTGCCAGCAGCCTCCGGGGGGCAGACTATGGCTACACCTTC; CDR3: CASSLRGADYGYTF
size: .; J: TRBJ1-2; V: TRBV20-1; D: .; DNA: TGCAGTGCAAGAGGACAGACAGGCTACACCTTC; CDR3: CSARGQTGYTF